Listed here are 32 T cell receptor beta chains from one sample, sequenced in a study of Graves' ophthalmopathy and Graves' hyperthyroidism. RNA transcripts provided the template for amplifying TCR beta CDR3 regions. HTBI-primed first-round RT-PCR preceded second-round multiplex PCR. TCRdb recomputed calls from the multiplex PCR reads with MiXCR, one row per CDR3 protein. In the table there are 400,000 to 450,000 distinct CDR3 sequences, approximately 21% of which are singletons. Source material: peripheral blood. These receptors came from a woman between 18 and 29 years old with stable Graves' hyperthyroidism.

This clonotype showed up just a few times. The chain carries TRBV4-1 and TRBJ1-1; D call uncertain. The CDR3 has 17 amino acids. The V end was cut by 1 base, the J end by 5 bases, with 20 bases between. Germline CDR1 and CDR2: MGHRA and YSYEKL. CDR3 region: CASSQGGTHYLGTEAFF. The CDR3 DNA is TGCGCCAGCAGCCAAGGGGGTACGCATTACCTCGGGACTGAAGCTTTCTTT.

This clonotype has ten or more counts. The gene calls are TRBV12-3 or TRBV12-4 and TRBJ2-7, with D perhaps TRBD1 or TRBD2 (5 bases each). Trimming took off 3 bases at V and 4 bases at J, with 13 bases between the two ends. The CDR3 contains 14 residues. For the CDR3, the DNA is TGTGCCAGCAGTTTCGGGGACGCCTTTTACGAGCAGTACTTC. Encoded protein: CASSFGDAFYEQYF.

The chain employs TRBV7-2 and TRBJ1-2; possible D gene TRBD1, 5 bases. Trimming removed 2 bases at V and 2 bases at J, with 9 bases between. CDR1 and CDR2 (germline): SGHTA, FQGNSA. The CDR3 runs to 14 residues. The CDR3 loop is CASSLSWDNYGYTF. Written as DNA, the CDR3 is TGTGCCAGCAGCTTATCATGGGACAACTATGGCTACACCTTC.

This clonotype has a count of ten or more. The genes are TRBV11-2 and TRBJ2-5; no definite D call. Germline-derived CDR1 and CDR2 are SGHAT and FQNNGV. With 2 bases removed from V and 0 bases from J, the gap between germline ends came to 13 bases. The CDR3 is 16 residues long. The CDR3 region has the DNA TGTGCCAGCAGCTTAATTCGGCACTATAACCAAGAGACCCAGTACTTC. Protein sequence: CASSLIRHYNQETQYF.

The sample holds many counts of this clonotype. Relative to the germline gene, one junction end is altered; a read error may explain this. The chain links TRBV7-2 to TRBJ2-7, with D perhaps matching TRBD2 (6 bases). Germline lookup yields CDR1 SGHTA and CDR2 FQGNSA. This CDR3 is built from 15 residues. CDR3 sequence reads: CASSFTILGSRPGSF. CDR3 sequence (DNA): TGTGCCAGCAGCTTCACCATACTCGGGAGTCGACCCGGCAGCTTC.

CDR3 DNA sequence: TGTGCCAGCAGCTTTTGGGTTACCGGGGCCAACGTCCTGACTTTC. Translation: CASSFWVTGANVLTF. V gene TRBV5-8 combines with J gene TRBJ2-6; no reliable D call. Germline V CDR1 and CDR2: SGHTS, YDEGEE. Trimming pared 2 bases from V and 4 bases from J, leaving 10 bases between. This CDR3 has 15 residues.

Regarding this clonotype: With a much larger clone just one base away, this may be a read error. The chain couples TRBV20-1 to TRBJ1-3, with 7 positions matching TRBD1. The germline V gene encodes CDR1 DFQATT and CDR2 SNEGSKA (reference sequence). The CDR3 runs to 13 residues. The CDR3 sequence: CSARVGGSNTICF. The CDR3 nucleotides are TGCAGTGCCCGAGTAGGGGGCTCGAACACCATATGTTTT.

This clonotype has a count of ten or more. This rearrangement joins TRBV30 to TRBJ2-5; D is uncertain. The CDR3 is 16 amino acids. Germline V gives CDR1 GTSNPN, CDR2 SVGIG (reference sequence). The V gene lost 0 bases and the J gene lost 5 bases, with 19 bases spanning the gap. The CDR3, as DNA: TGTGCCTGGAGTGTACGGTTGGGAAGGTCGGAGGAGACCCAGTACTTC. Translating it yields CAWSVRLGRSEETQYF.

The V gene is TRBV29-1, the J gene TRBJ2-7, with TRBD1 identical over 7 bases. The CDR3 is 12 residues long. Germline trimming cut 4 bases from V and 2 bases from J; bases unmatched to any gene: 2. CDR1 is SQVTM and CDR2 is ANQGSEA in the germline V gene. The CDR3: CSVVTGPYEQYF. The CDR3 DNA reads TGCAGCGTTGTGACAGGGCCCTACGAGCAGTACTTC.

The rearrangement links TRBV28 to TRBJ2-2; the D is unclear. Per the germline V gene, CDR1 is MDHEN and CDR2 is SYDVKM. The V end was cut by 6 bases, the J end by 6 bases, with 8 bases between. CDR3 length equals 12 residues. CDR3 DNA: TGTGCCAGCAGGCCCCAGGCCGGGGAGCTGTTTTTT. It yields the protein CASRPQAGELFF. The whole variable domain, filled in from reference TRBV28 and TRBJ2-2, reads DVKVTQSSRYLVKRTGEKVFLECVQDMDHENMFWYRQDPGLGLRLIYFSYDVKMKEKGDIPEGYSVSREKKERFSLILESASTNQTSMYLCASRPQAGELFFGEGSRLTVL.

The rearrangement links TRBV28 to TRBJ2-5, with 7 bases aligning to TRBD2. There are 13 residues in the CDR3. J lost 4 bases, V lost 6 bases, and 5 bases had no gene match. Germline assignment: CDR1 MDHEN and CDR2 SYDVKM. CDR3 protein: CASSPLARETQYF. The CDR3 coding sequence is TGTGCCAGCAGCCCACTAGCGAGAGAGACCCAGTACTTC.

This chain connects TRBV5-1 to TRBJ1-5; tentatively, D is TRBD1 (6 bases). Germline CDR1 and CDR2: SGHRS and YFSETQ. The V gene lost 2 bases and the J gene lost 2 bases, with 11 bases spanning the gap. The CDR3 spans 15 residues. CDR3 loop: CASSLEGDGNQPQHF. In DNA form, the CDR3 reads TGCGCCAGCAGCTTAGAGGGGGATGGCAATCAGCCCCAGCATTTT.

This clonotype showed up just a few times. The chain couples TRBV5-1 to TRBJ1-6, with TRBD1 identical over 7 bases. This CDR3 has 14 amino acids. V was pared by 2 bases and J by 6 bases, with 2 bases of the junction left unmatched. Germline V CDR1 and CDR2: SGHRS, YFSETQ. The CDR3 is CASSFRQGNSPLHF. CDR3 in DNA: TGCGCCAGCAGCTTTCGACAGGGTAATTCACCCCTCCACTTT.

This clonotype was seen many times. The chain has TRBV19 and TRBJ1-1; D is ambiguous. V lost 9 bases to trimming and J lost 5 bases, with 7 bases between them. Germline V CDR1 and CDR2: LNHDA, SQIVND (reference sequence). The CDR3 runs to 10 residues. CDR3 nucleotide sequence: TGTGCCAGCAGTGATACTGAAGCTTTCTTT. It translates to CASSDTEAFF.

This clonotype turned up a few times. The chain joins TRBV18 to TRBJ2-7; unclear D gene. This CDR3 region has 14 residues. Deletions cut 2 bases from V and 0 bases from J, with 8 bases between. Germline assignment: CDR1 KGHSH and CDR2 LQKENI. The CDR3 here is CASSPWGSSYEQYF. CDR3 DNA: TGTGCCAGCTCACCATGGGGAAGCTCCTACGAGCAGTACTTC. The variable domain in full, with the rest retrieved from reference TRBV18 and TRBJ2-7, is NAGVMQNPRHLVRRRGQEARLRCSPMKGHSHVYWYRQLPEEGLKFMVYLQKENIIDESGMPKERFSAEFPKEGPSILRIQQVVRGDSAAYFCASSPWGSSYEQYFGPGTRLTVT.

This clonotype came up many times. This chain joins TRBV6-1 and TRBJ1-3; tentative D call: TRBD1 (6 bases). This CDR3 is built from 14 residues. In germline, CDR1 is MNHNS, CDR2 SASEGT. The ends were cut back, 7 bases at V and 1 base at J, with 11 bases in the middle. The CDR3 reads CASTRGGSGNTIYF. The CDR3 DNA sequence: TGTGCCAGCACCCGAGGGGGATCTGGAAACACCATATATTTT.

The genes are TRBV28 and TRBJ1-1, with D maybe TRBD1 (5 bases). There are 13 residues in the CDR3. Trimming stripped 2 bases from V and 7 bases from J, with 11 bases between. The V gene's germline CDR1 is MDHEN and CDR2 SYDVKM. The CDR3 nucleotides read TGTGCCAGCAGTTTAACAGGTGTAAATGAAGCTTTCTTT. It is translated as CASSLTGVNEAFF.

At least ten counts were recorded for this clonotype. The genes are TRBV19 and TRBJ1-2, with 12 bases matching TRBD1. The CDR3 length is 14 residues. Germline V gives CDR1 LNHDA, CDR2 SQIVND (reference sequence). Trimming cost V 9 bases and J 4 bases; bases outside gene matches: 6. CDR3 DNA sequence: TGTGCCAGCACCGGGACAGGGGGCCGCTATGGCTACACCTTC. Its translation is CASTGTGGRYGYTF.

This clonotype has a count of ten or more. This chain connects TRBV19 to TRBJ2-7; TRBD2 aligns across 11 bases. V trimming: 3 bases; J trimming: 6 bases; junction bases outside the gene matches: 4. This CDR3 spans 14 amino acids. CDR1 is LNHDA and CDR2 is SQIVND in the germline V gene (reference sequence). DNA of the CDR3: TGTGCCAGTAGTATCCAACTAGCGGGAGTCGAGCAGTACTTC. As protein: CASSIQLAGVEQYF.

This clonotype occurred once. This chain connects TRBV15 to TRBJ2-7; 10 nucleotides agree with TRBD1. V dropped 3 bases and J dropped 6; count of bases not matched to a gene: 11. CDR1 and CDR2 from the germline V gene are LNHNV and YYDKDF (reference sequence). This CDR3 comprises 16 residues. The CDR3 DNA sequence: TGTGCCACCAGCAGCCTGATCCGGGACAGGGGTGGCGAGCAGTACTTC. It specifies CATSSLIRDRGGEQYF.

This clonotype was recorded at least ten times. CDR3 in amino acids: CATSRDAPGRIPTSNQPQHF. Written as DNA, the CDR3 is TGTGCCACCAGCAGAGACGCCCCGGGCCGCATTCCCACTTCGAATCAGCCCCAGCATTTT. J is TRBJ1-5 and V is TRBV15; D gene ambiguous. Looked up from germline, CDR1 is LNHNV and CDR2 is YYDKDF (reference sequence). The ends were cut back, 0 bases at V and 4 bases at J, with 25 bases in the middle. The CDR3 is 20 amino acids.

In its sample, this clonotype was seen many times. This chain joins TRBV6-1 and TRBJ1-6; TRBD1 agrees at 8 bases. The CDR3 is 13 residues long. CDR1 MNHNS and CDR2 SASEGT come from the germline V gene. The trim removed 6 bases at V and 7 bases at J, leaving 2 bases unmatched. The CDR3, as DNA: TGTGCCAGCAGGCAGGGGGCGAATTCACCCCTCCACTTT. It yields the protein CASRQGANSPLHF.

This clonotype was detected ten times or more. This chain links TRBV19 with TRBJ1-2; maybe TRBD1 (5 bases). CDR1 and CDR2 from the germline V gene are LNHDA and SQIVND (reference sequence). This CDR3 is built from 15 residues. The ends were cut back, 5 bases at V and 5 bases at J, with 18 bases in the middle. CDR3 DNA sequence: TGTGCCAGTAGTCCCCAGGACATACCGGAGTATGGCTACACCTTC. It translates to CASSPQDIPEYGYTF. The full variable domain, its missing parts supplied by reference TRBV19 and TRBJ1-2, is DGGITQSPKYLFRKEGQNVTLSCEQNLNHDAMYWYRQDPGQGLRLIYYSQIVNDFQKGDIAEGYSVSREKKESFPLTVTSAQKNPTAFYLCASSPQDIPEYGYTFGSGTRLTVV.

This clonotype was detected ten times or more. The chain recombines TRBV30 with TRBJ2-7; no reliable D call. Germline CDR1 GTSNPN, CDR2 SVGIG (reference sequence). The CDR3 is 12 amino acids. V shed 0 bases and J shed 3 bases, with 6 bases lying between them. The CDR3 here is CAWSVEDYEQYF. CDR3 DNA sequence: TGTGCCTGGAGTGTGGAAGACTACGAGCAGTACTTC.

This clonotype appeared many times. The chain recombines TRBV14 with TRBJ1-1; D remains ambiguous. This CDR3 has 13 residues. V was trimmed by 4 bases and J by 1 base, leaving 7 bases between them. Per germline, CDR1 SGHDN and CDR2 FVKESK. As DNA, the CDR3 is TGTGCCAGCAGCCTCGACTGGAACACTGAAGCTTTCTTT. It translates to CASSLDWNTEAFF.

A word on this clonotype: Germline is not matched at one junction end, which may reflect a read error. V and J are TRBV28 and TRBJ2-4, with D maybe TRBD2 (5 bases). Germline CDR1 MDHEN, CDR2 SYDVKM. The CDR3 is 16 amino acids. CDR3 nucleotides: TGTGCCAGCAAAGGACTCGGGGTGTTAGCCAAAAACATTAAGTACTTC. Protein: CASKGLGVLAKNIKYF.

This clonotype was observed at least ten times. This sequence joins TRBV4-1 and TRBJ1-2, with D hard to call. CDR1 and CDR2 from the germline V gene are MGHRA and YSYEKL. The CDR3 totals 13 residues. V was pared by 1 base and J by 7 bases, with 10 bases between. Here the CDR3 reads CASSQGEGSGYTF. The CDR3 nucleotides read TGCGCCAGCAGCCAAGGAGAAGGGAGTGGCTACACCTTC.

The chain uses TRBV9 and TRBJ2-2; no reliable D call. V lost 3 bases to trimming and J lost 0 bases, with 18 bases between them. The CDR3 totals 18 residues. Germline CDR1 reads SGDLS; CDR2 reads YYNGEE. This CDR3 reads CASSDPTSDVPNTGELFF. The CDR3 DNA follows: TGTGCCAGCAGCGACCCCACATCGGACGTCCCGAACACCGGGGAGCTGTTTTTT.

This clonotype was seen only a few times. This sequence joins TRBV30 and TRBJ1-3, with D perhaps TRBD1 (5 bases). The CDR3 has 12 amino acids. V dropped 2 bases and J dropped 15 bases, with 17 bases sitting between them. Germline V lookup: CDR1 GTSNPN, CDR2 SVGIG (reference sequence). Here the CDR3 reads CAWSRWGQGRYF. The CDR3 nucleotides read TGTGCCTGGAGTCGATGGGGTCAGGGCAGATATTTT.

This clonotype occurred a few times. V gene TRBV20-1 combines with J gene TRBJ1-2, with D possibly TRBD1 on 6 matching bases. Germline CDR1 reads DFQATT; CDR2 reads SNEGSKA (reference sequence). This CDR3 comprises 13 residues. The V gene lost 6 bases and the J gene lost 6 bases, with 17 bases spanning the gap. The CDR3 DNA is TGCAGTGCGTCGACAGGTTGGGTAGATGGCTACACCTTC. It translates to CSASTGWVDGYTF.

This clonotype occurred many times. V is TRBV10-3 and J is TRBJ1-1, with 7 bases aligning to TRBD1. The length of the CDR3 is 15 residues. From germline, CDR1 is ENHRY and CDR2 SYGVKD. The V and J ends lost 1 base and 2 bases, in that order; junction bases with no gene match: 4. The CDR3, as DNA: TGTGCCATCAGTGAGTTCGGACAGGTAAACACTGAAGCTTTCTTT. It yields the protein CAISEFGQVNTEAFF.

The genes are TRBV6-1 and TRBJ1-2; 7 bases align to TRBD1. This CDR3 has 13 residues. The V segment lost 6 bases and the J segment 7 bases; nucleotides outside the gene matches: 8. Germline values: CDR1 MNHNS, CDR2 SASEGT. DNA for the CDR3: TGTGCCAGCAGCACCGGACAGGTTATTGGCTACACCTTC. The encoded protein is CASSTGQVIGYTF.